These T cell receptor beta chains were read from a single sample in a study of shared clonotypes between healthy human individuals. Measured with immunoSEQ multiplex PCR; TCRdb has only the in-frame clones, and not every one. The table has 950,000 to 1,100,000 clones, about 80% seen once. The sample taken for sequencing was memory CD4+ T cells sorted from blood. These receptors all stem from a man between 18 and 35 years old in good health. CDR3s include the opening cysteine and the closing phenylalanine or tryptophan. The D gene is left open where the match is weak. Clone sizes are given selectively: once, few, many, or a class where the clone is expanded.

J | V | D | size | length | CDR3 | DNA
TRBJ2-1 | TRBV6-1 | TRBD2 | - | 17 | CASSEASLAGGRGEQFF | TGTGCCAGCAGTGAAGCATCCCTAGCGGGGGGCAGGGGTGAGCAGTTCTTC
TRBJ2-5 | TRBV7-9 | - | - | 13 | CASSPAGQETQYF | TGTGCCAGCAGCCCGGCAGGGCAAGAGACCCAGTACTTC
TRBJ1-6 | TRBV7-9 | TRBD1 | - | 15 | CASSPQTGGNSPLHF | TGTGCCAGCAGCCCCCAGACAGGGGGGAATTCACCCCTCCACTTT
TRBJ1-5 | TRBV29-1 | TRBD1 | - | 14 | CSVTVNPTGEPQHF | TGCAGCGTTACCGTCAATCCTACAGGGGAGCCCCAGCATTTT
TRBJ2-5 | TRBV19 | - | - | 14 | CASSIGKGRETQYF | TGTGCCAGTAGTATAGGTAAAGGGCGAGAGACCCAGTACTTC
TRBJ2-2 | TRBV2 | TRBD1 | few | 13 | CASSGQGAGELFF | TGTGCCAGCAGTGGTCAGGGGGCCGGGGAGCTGTTTTTT
TRBJ2-5 | TRBV2 | - | - | 14 | CASSEETGRETQYF | TGTGCCAGCAGTGAAGAAACAGGGAGGGAGACCCAGTACTTC
TRBJ2-1 | TRBV5-1 | - | - | 13 | CASSLKTLNEQFF | TGCGCCAGCAGCTTGAAAACACTGAATGAGCAGTTCTTC
TRBJ2-3 | TRBV10-3 | TRBD2 | - | 16 | CAISESGLPYTDTQYF | TGTGCCATCAGTGAGTCGGGACTACCTTACACAGATACGCAGTATTTT
TRBJ1-5 | TRBV5-1 | TRBD1 | - | 15 | CASSSGTGGNQPQHF | TGCGCCAGCAGCAGCGGGACAGGGGGCAATCAGCCCCAGCATTTT
TRBJ2-5 | TRBV14 | - | - | 14 | CASSQESRGETQYF | TGTGCCAGCAGCCAAGAATCCAGGGGAGAGACCCAGTACTTC
TRBJ2-5 | TRBV5-8 | - | - | 12 | CASRGVMETQYF | TGTGCCAGCAGGGGGGTTATGGAGACCCAGTACTTC
TRBJ2-5 | TRBV5-1 | - | - | 15 | CASSLPKGTGETQYF | TGCGCCAGCAGCCTACCGAAGGGTACGGGAGAGACCCAGTACTTC
TRBJ1-6 | TRBV5-6 | - | - | 15 | CASSLAGRENSPLHF | TGTGCCAGCAGCTTGGCCGGACGGGAAAATTCACCCCTCCACTTT
TRBJ2-2 | TRBV7-6 | TRBD2 | - | 14 | CASSRSGLAGELFF | TGTGCCAGCAGCCGAAGCGGACTAGCCGGGGAGCTGTTTTTT
TRBJ2-7 | TRBV10-3 | TRBD1 | - | 15 | CAIRNTGTGAYEQYF | TGTGCCATCAGGAACACCGGGACAGGGGCCTACGAGCAGTACTTC
TRBJ1-5 | TRBV2 | - | - | 14 | CASSEHRNNQPQHF | TGTGCCAGCAGTGAACACAGGAACAATCAGCCCCAGCATTTT
TRBJ2-6 | TRBV7-9 | - | once | 18 | CASSFSRLTYSGANVLTF | TGTGCCAGCAGCTTTAGTAGGTTGACCTACTCTGGGGCCAACGTCCTGACTTTC
TRBJ2-7 | TRBV28 | TRBD2 | - | 14 | CASSLAGGAYEQYF | TGTGCCAGCAGCTTAGCGGGGGGGGCCTACGAGCAGTACTTC
TRBJ2-7 | TRBV4-1 | TRBD1 | - | 17 | CASSQENGQGNSYEQYF | TGCGCCAGCAGCCAAGAGAACGGACAGGGGAATTCTTACGAGCAGTACTTC
TRBJ2-7 | TRBV11-2 | - | many | 14 | CASSIQALGYEQYF | TGTGCCAGCAGTATTCAGGCTCTCGGTTACGAGCAGTACTTC
TRBJ1-1 | TRBV19 | - | - | 15 | CASSKVPGENTEAFF | TGTGCCAGTAGTAAAGTCCCCGGTGAGAACACTGAAGCTTTCTTT
TRBJ2-1 | TRBV7-2 | - | - | 13 | CASSSALGGEQFF | TGTGCCAGCAGCTCCGCACTAGGAGGTGAGCAGTTCTTC
TRBJ2-1 | TRBV7-2 | TRBD1 | - | 18 | CASSPTPLRDRGSNEQFF | TGTGCCAGCAGCCCAACACCGTTGCGGGACAGGGGATCCAATGAGCAGTTCTTC
TRBJ2-5 | TRBV18 | - | few | 12 | CASSPVSETQYF | TGTGCCAGCTCACCAGTATCAGAGACCCAGTACTTC
TRBJ2-5 | TRBV4-1 | - | - | 13 | CASSQPTLETQYF | TGCGCCAGCAGCCAACCAACTTTGGAGACCCAGTACTTC
TRBJ2-3 | TRBV9 | - | - | 15 | CASSVVEGGTDTQYF | TGTGCCAGCAGCGTAGTCGAGGGAGGCACAGATACGCAGTATTTT
TRBJ2-3 | TRBV6-5 | - | - | 14 | CASRSTRGTDTQYF | TGTGCCAGCCGGAGCACCAGGGGCACAGATACGCAGTATTTT
TRBJ2-1 | TRBV6-6 | - | - | 14 | CASSPGGSGYEQFF | TGTGCCAGCAGTCCCGGTGGTAGCGGCTATGAGCAGTTCTTC
TRBJ2-1 | TRBV6-1 | - | once | 15 | CASSDNRDSYNEQFF | TGTGCCAGCAGTGACAACAGGGATTCCTACAATGAGCAGTTCTTC